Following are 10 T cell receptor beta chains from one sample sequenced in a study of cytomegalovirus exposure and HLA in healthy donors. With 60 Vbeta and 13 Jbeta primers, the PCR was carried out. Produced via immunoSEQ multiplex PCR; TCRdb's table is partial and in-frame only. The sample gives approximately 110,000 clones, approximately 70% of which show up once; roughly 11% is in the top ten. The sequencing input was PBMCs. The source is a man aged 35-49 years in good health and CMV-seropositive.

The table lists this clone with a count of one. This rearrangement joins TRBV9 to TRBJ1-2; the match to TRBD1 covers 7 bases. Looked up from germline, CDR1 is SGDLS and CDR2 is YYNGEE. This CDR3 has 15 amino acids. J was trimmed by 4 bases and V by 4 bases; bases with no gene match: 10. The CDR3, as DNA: TGTGCCAGCAGCCCCAGCGACAGGGCTGGCTATGGCTACACCTTC. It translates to CASSPSDRAGYGYTF.

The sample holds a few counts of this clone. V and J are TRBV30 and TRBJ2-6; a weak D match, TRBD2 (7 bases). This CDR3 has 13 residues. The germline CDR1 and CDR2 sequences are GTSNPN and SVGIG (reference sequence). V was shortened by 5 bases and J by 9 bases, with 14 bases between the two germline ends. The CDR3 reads CAWEGGYGNVLTF. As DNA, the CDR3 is TGTGCCTGGGAGGGGGGGTATGGCAACGTCCTGACTTTC.

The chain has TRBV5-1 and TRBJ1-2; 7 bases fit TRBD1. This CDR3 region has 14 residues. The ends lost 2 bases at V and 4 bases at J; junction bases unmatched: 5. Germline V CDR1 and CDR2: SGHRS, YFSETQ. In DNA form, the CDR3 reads TGCGCCAGCAGCTTAGGGGGACAGCCCTATGGCTACACCTTC. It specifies CASSLGGQPYGYTF.

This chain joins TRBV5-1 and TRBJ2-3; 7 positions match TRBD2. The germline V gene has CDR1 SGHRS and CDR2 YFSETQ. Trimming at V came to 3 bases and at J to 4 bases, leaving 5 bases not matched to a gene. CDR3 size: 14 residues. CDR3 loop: CASSSPLAPDTQYF. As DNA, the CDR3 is TGCGCCAGCAGCTCCCCACTAGCGCCAGATACGCAGTATTTT.

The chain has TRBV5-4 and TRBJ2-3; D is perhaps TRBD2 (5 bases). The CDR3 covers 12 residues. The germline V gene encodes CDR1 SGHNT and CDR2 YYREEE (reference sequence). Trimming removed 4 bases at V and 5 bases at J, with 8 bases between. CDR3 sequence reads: CASSVGVDTQYF. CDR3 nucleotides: TGTGCCAGCAGCGTCGGGGTAGATACGCAGTATTTT.

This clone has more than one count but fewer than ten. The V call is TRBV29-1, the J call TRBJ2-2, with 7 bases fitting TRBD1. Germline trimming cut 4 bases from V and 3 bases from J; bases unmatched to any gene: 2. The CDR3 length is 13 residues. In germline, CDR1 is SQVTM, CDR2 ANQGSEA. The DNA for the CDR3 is TGCAGCGTTGTCCAGGGGGACACCGGGGAGCTGTTTTTT. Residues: CSVVQGDTGELFF.

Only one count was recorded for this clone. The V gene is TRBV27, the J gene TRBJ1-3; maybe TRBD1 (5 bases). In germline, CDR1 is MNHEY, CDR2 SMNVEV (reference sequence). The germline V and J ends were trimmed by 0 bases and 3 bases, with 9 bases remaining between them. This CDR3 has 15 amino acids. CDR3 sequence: CASSLSPGHGNTIYF. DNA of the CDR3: TGTGCCAGCAGTTTATCTCCAGGGCATGGAAACACCATATATTTT.

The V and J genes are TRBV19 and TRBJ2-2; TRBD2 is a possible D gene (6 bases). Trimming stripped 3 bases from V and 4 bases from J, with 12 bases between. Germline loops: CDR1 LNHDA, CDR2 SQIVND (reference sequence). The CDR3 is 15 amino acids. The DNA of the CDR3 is TGTGCCAGTAGTATCTGGGTTAGCGGCACCGGGGAGCTGTTTTTT. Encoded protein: CASSIWVSGTGELFF.

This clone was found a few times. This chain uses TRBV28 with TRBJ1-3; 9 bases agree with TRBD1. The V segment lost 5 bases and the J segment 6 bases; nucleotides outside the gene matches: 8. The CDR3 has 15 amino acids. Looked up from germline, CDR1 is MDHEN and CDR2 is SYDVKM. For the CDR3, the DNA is TGTGCCAGCAGTCCCGGGGACAGGGTTGAAAACACCATATATTTT. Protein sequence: CASSPGDRVENTIYF.

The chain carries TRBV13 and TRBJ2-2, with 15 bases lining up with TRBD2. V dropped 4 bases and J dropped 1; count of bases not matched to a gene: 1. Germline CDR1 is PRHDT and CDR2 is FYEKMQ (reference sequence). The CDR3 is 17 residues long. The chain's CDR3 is CASSSGLAGGNTGELFF. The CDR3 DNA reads TGTGCCAGCAGCTCGGGACTAGCGGGAGGGAACACCGGGGAGCTGTTTTTT.